This T cell receptor beta chain was found in a study of T cell clones after liver transplantation. The CDR3 is 13 residues long. The ends were cut back, 4 bases at V and 1 base at J, with 8 bases in the middle. The germline gives CDR1 SGHRS, CDR2 YFSETQ. Generated by immunoSEQ multiplex PCR, the TCRdb table keeps only in-frame clones and is missing some. Of tens of thousands of clones in the sample, about 70% are singletons; the top ten hold less than 3.5%. The chain combines TRBV5-1 with TRBJ1-1, with D unclear. This receptor was identified in a human patient who received a liver transplant. Some T cells may originate from the graft donor. The sequencing used CD4+ T cells from blood, collected at the approximately 15-month timepoint. Here the CDR3 DNA reads TGCGCCAGCAGCGGGCGGGAGAACACTGAAGCTTTCTTT. Translated, it gives CASSGRENTEAFF.